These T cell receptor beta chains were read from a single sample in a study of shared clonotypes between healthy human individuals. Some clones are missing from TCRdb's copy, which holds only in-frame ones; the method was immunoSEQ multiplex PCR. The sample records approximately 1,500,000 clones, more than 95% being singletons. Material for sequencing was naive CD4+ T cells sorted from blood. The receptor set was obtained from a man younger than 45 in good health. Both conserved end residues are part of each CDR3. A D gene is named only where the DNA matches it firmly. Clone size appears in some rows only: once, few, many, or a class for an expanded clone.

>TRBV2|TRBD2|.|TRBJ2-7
TGTGCCAGCAAGGGGATACTAGCGGGAGGGGTCGAGCAGTACTTC
CASKGILAGGVEQYF
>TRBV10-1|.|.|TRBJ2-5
TGCGCCAGCAGTGAGAAGCCAGGGAATACCCAGTACTTC
CASSEKPGNTQYF
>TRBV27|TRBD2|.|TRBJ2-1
TGTGCCAGCAGTTTATCGAACCCGGGACTAGCGGGAGTAAGGGCGCAGTTCTTC
CASSLSNPGLAGVRAQFF
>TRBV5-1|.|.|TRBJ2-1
TGCGCCAGCAGCCCCCAGACGGTAGGTCTGGGGGAGCAGTTCTTC
CASSPQTVGLGEQFF
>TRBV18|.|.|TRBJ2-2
TGTGCCAGCTCACCACAGCCACACCCATCGAACACCGGGGAGCTGTTTTTT
CASSPQPHPSNTGELFF
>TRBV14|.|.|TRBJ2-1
TGTGCCAGCAGCCAAGGGACATTTTCCGAGCAGTTCTTC
CASSQGTFSEQFF
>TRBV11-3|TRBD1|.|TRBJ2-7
TGTGCCAGCAGCAGCGGACAGGGGAAGGTAGGCGAGCAGTACTTC
CASSSGQGKVGEQYF
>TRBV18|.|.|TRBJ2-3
TGTGCCAGCTCACCCGGTACAGATACGCAGTATTTT
CASSPGTDTQYF
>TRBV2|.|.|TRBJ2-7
TGTGCCAGCGAACTGAGCGGATACGAGCAGTACTTC
CASELSGYEQYF
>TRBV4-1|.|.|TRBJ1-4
TGCGCCAGCAGCCAAGATGCGGCCGTTAATGAAAAACTGTTTTTT
CASSQDAAVNEKLFF
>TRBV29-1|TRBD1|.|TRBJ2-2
TGCAGCGTTGAGGACAGGTCGAACACCGGGGAGCTGTTTTTT
CSVEDRSNTGELFF
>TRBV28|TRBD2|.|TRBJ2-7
TGTGCCAGCAGTGTACAGACCCGACTAGCGGGAGCCTACGAGCAGTACTTC
CASSVQTRLAGAYEQYF
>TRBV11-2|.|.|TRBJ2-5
TGTGCCAGCAGCTTCGACGGAGGAACGCACCAAGAGACCCAGTACTTC
CASSFDGGTHQETQYF
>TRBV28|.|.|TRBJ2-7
TGTGCCAGCAGTCAGGCCCCCCCCCGTAACGAGCAGTACTTC
CASSQAPPRNEQYF
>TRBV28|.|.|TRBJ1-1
TGTGCCAGCAGTTTATTCGGGGGATACACTGAAGCTTTCTTT
CASSLFGGYTEAFF
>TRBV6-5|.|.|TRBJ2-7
TGTGCCAGCAGTTACCGGGACGGCCCCTACGAGCAGTACTTC
CASSYRDGPYEQYF
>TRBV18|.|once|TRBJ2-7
TGTGCCAGCTCACCAAGGAACAGGAGGGAGCAGTACTTC
CASSPRNRREQYF
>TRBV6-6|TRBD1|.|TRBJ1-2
TGTGCCAGCAGTTACCGGGACAGGAATAACTATGGCTACACCTTC
CASSYRDRNNYGYTF
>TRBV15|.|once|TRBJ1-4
TGTGCCACCAGCAGGGGAGGGGATGAAAAACTGTTTTTT
CATSRGGDEKLFF
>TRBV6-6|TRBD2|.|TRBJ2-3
TGTGCCAGCAGTTACACGGGACTAGTTTTTGCGTATTTT
CASSYTGLVFAYF
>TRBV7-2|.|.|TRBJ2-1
TGTGCCAGCAGCTTAGCGTCTGGGGGGTATGAGCAGTTCTTC
CASSLASGGYEQFF
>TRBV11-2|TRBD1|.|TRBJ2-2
TGTGCCAGCAGCTACGACAGGGCGAACACCGGGGAGCTGTTTTTT
CASSYDRANTGELFF
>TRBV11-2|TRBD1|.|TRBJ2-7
TGTGCCAGCAGCTCGGTCCAGGGACAGTTCTACGAGCAGTACTTC
CASSSVQGQFYEQYF
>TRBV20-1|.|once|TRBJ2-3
TGCAGTGCTTCTAGCATGGATACGCAGTATTTT
CSASSMDTQYF
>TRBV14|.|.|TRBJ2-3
TGTGCCAGTTCGGCCCAGATGCGAGATACGCAGTATTTT
CASSAQMRDTQYF
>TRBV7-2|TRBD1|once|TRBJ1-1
TGTGCCAGCAGCCCGCGCGGGACAGGTAATGAAGCTTTCTTT
CASSPRGTGNEAFF
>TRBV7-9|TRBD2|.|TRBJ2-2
TGTGCCAGCAGCATATCCTCATCCGGGACTAGCGGGAGGGGGGAGCTGTTTTTT
CASSISSSGTSGRGELFF
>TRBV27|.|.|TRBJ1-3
TGTGCCAGCAGTTTAACAGTACCTGGAAACACCATATATTTT
CASSLTVPGNTIYF
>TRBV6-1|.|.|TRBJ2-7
TGTGCCAGCAGTGAACCTCCGTTCGAGCAGTACTTC
CASSEPPFEQYF
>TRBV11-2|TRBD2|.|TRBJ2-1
TGTGCCAGCAGCTTCGGAGCGGGAGGGGGGGACAATGAGCAGTTCTTC
CASSFGAGGGDNEQFF
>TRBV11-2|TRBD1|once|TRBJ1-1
TGTGCCAGCAGCTTAGAAGGCAGGGGGGCGACTGAAGCTTTCTTT
CASSLEGRGATEAFF
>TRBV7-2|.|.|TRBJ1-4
TGTGCCAGCAGCTTAGTCAGTGAAAAACTGTTTTTT
CASSLVSEKLFF
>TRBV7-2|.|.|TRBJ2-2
TGTGCCAGCAGCTTAACAGGTCACACCGGGGAGCTGTTTTTT
CASSLTGHTGELFF
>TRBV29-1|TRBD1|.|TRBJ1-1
TGCAGCGTTCACAGGGGGCGCGGCACTGAAGCTTTCTTT
CSVHRGRGTEAFF
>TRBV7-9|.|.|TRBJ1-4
TGTGCCAGCAGCCTCATAGGGGCGGATAATGAAAAACTGTTTTTT
CASSLIGADNEKLFF